This TCR beta chain is drawn from a study of T-cell memory formation after mild COVID-19. Ten or more counts support this clonotype. Antigen: not known. This CDR3 comprises 16 residues. The germline CDR1 and CDR2 sequences are MNHEY and SVGAGI. The V gene end was trimmed by 6 bases and the J gene end by 0 bases; junction bases not matched to a gene: 7. TCRdb recomputed calls from the 5' RACE reads with MiXCR, one row per CDR3 protein. In the table there are roughly 240,000 distinct CDR3 sequences, over 15% of which are singletons. The study, taken as a whole, reports: The study detected some responding clones in pre-infection memory, suggesting cross-reactive memory joined.

The specimen was PBMCs or a T cell subset sorted from them (not recorded which). This rearrangement joins TRBV6-5 to TRBJ2-1; 8 nucleotides agree with TRBD1. The sequence derives from an adult woman who had mild COVID-19 (a few samples of this study predate the infection). Cell type and time point are not known. The CDR3 coding sequence is TGTGCCAGCAGGGGACAGGCAAGATTCTCCTACAATGAGCAGTTCTTC. As protein: CASRGQARFSYNEQFF.